The clone carrying this TCR beta chain was found a few times. Its cognate antigen is unknown. Deletions cut 4 bases from V and 0 bases from J, with 9 bases between. Per the germline V gene, CDR1 is MNHEY and CDR2 is SVGAGI. There are 14 residues in the CDR3. This specimen comes from a study of neoadjuvant anti-PD-1 for oral cavity cancer. Whole-study results and caveats: Post-nivolumab, blood T cell clonality was significantly elevated in non-responders.

Sequencing used immunoSEQ multiplex PCR; TCRdb keeps in-frame clones, though not all of them. The table includes roughly 60,000 clones, 65% to 80% detected once. The specimen comprised PBMCs, sampled before nivolumab (anti-PD-1) treatment. This sequence originates from a person aged 35-80 years with oral cavity squamous cell carcinoma. This chain uses TRBV6-5 with TRBJ1-2, with D unclear. This CDR3 reads CASSSGITNYGYTF. The CDR3 nucleotides read TGTGCCAGCAGTTCGGGCATCACTAACTATGGCTACACCTTC.